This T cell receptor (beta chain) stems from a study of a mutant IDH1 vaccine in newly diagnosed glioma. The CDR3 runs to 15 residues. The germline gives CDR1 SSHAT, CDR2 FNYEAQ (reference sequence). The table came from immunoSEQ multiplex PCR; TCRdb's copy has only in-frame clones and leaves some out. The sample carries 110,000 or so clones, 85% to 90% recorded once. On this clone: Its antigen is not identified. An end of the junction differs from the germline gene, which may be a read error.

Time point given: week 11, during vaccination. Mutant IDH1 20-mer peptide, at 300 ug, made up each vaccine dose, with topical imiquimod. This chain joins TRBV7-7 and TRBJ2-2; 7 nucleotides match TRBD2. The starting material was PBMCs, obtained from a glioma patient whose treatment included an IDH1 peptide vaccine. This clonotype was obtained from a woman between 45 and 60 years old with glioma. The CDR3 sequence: CASSSTSANTGELFF. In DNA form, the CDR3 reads TGTGCTAGCAGCTCCACTAGCGCTAACACCGGGGAGCTGTTTTTT.